This T cell receptor beta chain was found in a study of breast tumors, draining lymph nodes, adjacent tissues. Study findings and constraints: Tumor repertoires ranked between lymph nodes and nontumor tissue in diversity, with V and J gene preferences. Most tumor T cells seemingly derive from lymph node, then expand in tumor. Tumor and nontumor repertoires were significantly more similar in luminal-like than in basal-like breast cancer.

The lymph nodes were axillary draining lymph nodes from breast cancer patients. The CDR3 sequence is 16 residues long. The germline gives CDR1 DFQATT, CDR2 SNEGSKA (reference sequence). The V and J ends lost 4 bases and 3 bases, in that order; junction bases with no gene match: 10. Many counts were recorded for this clonotype. Its antigen is not known. TCRdb independently ran MiXCR on the multiplex PCR reads; one entry per CDR3 protein. The data contain roughly 260,000 distinct CDR3 sequences, under 35% of them singletons. Sample: axillary lymph node tissue. This receptor was identified in a female donor with breast cancer. Some clones in this sample may be carry-over from other donors' samples. The rearrangement uses TRBV20-1 and TRBJ2-3; TRBD2 aligns across 10 bases. The DNA for the CDR3 is TGCAGTGCTACCTCCTTCACTAGCGGGACTACAGATACGCAGTATTTT. Its translation is CSATSFTSGTTDTQYF.